This T cell receptor (beta chain) was sequenced for a study of naive and memory T cell subsets. Study results and caveats: A clonotype means one alpha or beta sequence, not an alpha/beta pair. Diversity fell and Gini index rose from naive through CM, EM, EMRA. Naive repertoires, especially CD8, held a few larger clonotypes, possibly memory cells re-expressing CD45RA.

After the first PCR, alpha and beta chain libraries were processed separately. CMV status came from CD4+ IFNgamma after overnight CMV lysate stimulation. As for this clonotype: What it binds is not known.

Both TRBC1 and TRBC2 were covered by a beta constant-region primer of two equimolar oligonucleotides. Nested alpha and beta constant-region primers with the SP2 primer drove four PCR rounds on ligated cDNA. MiXCR, run by TCRdb on the UMI-ligation and nested PCR reads, gives a single entry per CDR3 protein. Altogether roughly 140,000 distinct CDR3 sequences are present, more than 15% being singletons, with the ten largest covering about 0.57%. Germline CDR1 reads SEHNR; CDR2 reads FQNEAQ (reference sequence). The V gene lost 4 bases and the J gene lost 5 bases, with 8 bases spanning the gap. CDR3 length equals 13 residues.

The clonotype was recovered from a human donor in good health. Sequencing was carried out using naive CD8+ T cells from blood. The chain is built from TRBV7-9 and TRBJ1-4; D gene uncertain. CDR3 sequence (DNA): TGTGCCAGCAGCTCATTTTTAAATGAAAAACTGTTTTTT. Its protein is CASSSFLNEKLFF. Full variable domain (rest looked up from reference TRBV7-9 and TRBJ1-4): DTGVSQNPRHKITKRGQNVTFRCDPISEHNRLYWYRQTLGQGPEFLTYFQNEAQLEKSRLLSDRFSAERPKGSFSTLEIQRTEQGDSAMYLCASSSFLNEKLFFGSGTQLSVL.